Below are 19 T cell receptor beta chains sequenced from a single sample in a study of CD8 T cells in ankylosing spondylitis. Each CDR3 protein gets one entry after TCRdb re-called the 5' RACE reads with MiXCR. The table lists 700,000 to 1,000,000 distinct CDR3 sequences, 12% of them singletons, with approximately 0.46% in the top ten. Whole-study results and caveats: Within ankylosing spondylitis blood, a TCR beta motif made up of eight or nine highly homologous variants appeared to be characteristic.

The antigens of these receptors remain unknown. The sequencing sample was made of blood, either unsorted or a sorted T cell fraction (not recorded which). All receptors come from a male donor with ankylosing spondylitis.

This clonotype was detected ten times or more. The chain couples TRBV5-1 to TRBJ1-2; a possible D gene is TRBD1 (6 bases). The V end lost 0 bases, the J end lost 0 bases, and 12 bases lay between the germline ends. CDR1 is SGHRS and CDR2 is YFSETQ in the germline V gene. This CDR3 contains 16 residues. Here the CDR3 reads CASSLVQGSPNYGYTF. The CDR3 DNA sequence: TGCGCCAGCAGCTTGGTTCAGGGGAGCCCTAACTATGGCTACACCTTC. The complete variable domain, with remaining parts taken from reference TRBV5-1 and TRBJ1-2, reads KAGVTQTPRYLIKTRGQQVTLSCSPISGHRSVSWYQQTPGQGLQFLFEYFSETQRNKGNFPGRFSGRQFSNSRSEMNVSTLELGDSALYLCASSLVQGSPNYGYTFGSGTRLTVV.

This sequence joins TRBV11-2 and TRBJ2-3, with 7 bases identical to TRBD1. Looked up from germline, CDR1 is SGHAT and CDR2 is FQNNGV. The length of the CDR3 is 16 residues. The J segment lost 2 bases and the V segment lost 4 bases, leaving 9 bases of the junction unmatched. The CDR3 DNA follows: TGTGCCAGCAGCTCCCAGGGGACAGCTAACACAGATACGCAGTATTTT. It specifies CASSSQGTANTDTQYF. Full variable domain (outside the CDR3, taken from reference TRBV11-2 and TRBJ2-3): EAGVAQSPRYKIIEKRQSVAFWCNPISGHATLYWYQQILGQGPKLLIQFQNNGVVDDSQLPKDRFSAERLKGVDSTLKIQPAKLEDSAVYLCASSSQGTANTDTQYFGPGTRLTVL.

Many counts were recorded for this clonotype. This chain uses TRBV10-3 with TRBJ2-7; the match to TRBD1 covers 9 bases. After removal of 3 bases from V and 5 bases from J, the junction contained 5 bases not matched to a gene. CDR3 length equals 14 residues. Germline V gene lookup returns CDR1 ENHRY and CDR2 SYGVKD. In nucleotides, the CDR3 is TGTGCCATCAGTGAAAGGGACAGGGCACACGAGCAGTACTTC. Translated, it gives CAISERDRAHEQYF.

The rearrangement uses TRBV29-1 and TRBJ2-7, with 7 bases fitting TRBD1. The CDR3 consists of 12 residues. Germline V gene sequence: CDR1 SQVTM, CDR2 ANQGSEA. V was clipped by 7 bases and J by 3 bases; unmatched bases: 6. The CDR3 DNA is TGCAGCGCCGGACAGGACCTCTACGAGCAGTACTTC. Its protein is CSAGQDLYEQYF.

This clonotype was seen a few times. V usage is TRBV20-1 and J usage is TRBJ1-6; no clear D. V was cut by 5 bases and J by 10 bases, with 15 bases left in between. The CDR3 extends over 13 amino acids. Germline CDR1 DFQATT, CDR2 SNEGSKA (reference sequence). The CDR3 DNA follows: TGCAGTGCTCGACCCCCCGGGGAGTCACCCCTCCACTTT. This gives the protein CSARPPGESPLHF.

The chain couples TRBV4-3 to TRBJ1-5; D not certain. The CDR3 runs 13 residues. Trimming removed 1 base from V and 6 bases from J, with 7 bases in between. Germline CDR1 LGHNA, CDR2 YSLEER. The CDR3 DNA is TGCGCCAGCAGCCAAGCTATAGGTCAGCCCCAGCATTTT. Translated, it gives CASSQAIGQPQHF.

The chain carries TRBV7-2 and TRBJ2-7, with TRBD1 matching over 10 bases. The CDR3 sequence is 15 residues long. CDR1 SGHTA and CDR2 FQGNSA come from the germline V gene. V lost 5 bases to trimming and J lost 0 bases; unmatched junction nucleotides: 4. The CDR3 here is CASSRDRGPSYEQYF. As DNA, the CDR3 is TGTGCCAGCAGCCGGGACAGGGGTCCCTCCTACGAGCAGTACTTC.

This clonotype occurred many times. The J gene is TRBJ1-4, the V gene TRBV20-1; no clear D. Germline values: CDR1 DFQATT, CDR2 SNEGSKA (reference sequence). V gave up 2 bases and J gave up 3 bases, with 7 bases separating them. There are 13 residues in the CDR3. CDR3 protein: CSARQSANEKLFF. CDR3 nucleotide sequence: TGCAGTGCTAGACAATCGGCTAATGAAAAACTGTTTTTT.

This sequence joins TRBV5-1 and TRBJ2-7; D possibly corresponds to TRBD1 (5 bases). Per the germline V gene, CDR1 is SGHRS and CDR2 is YFSETQ. V was pared by 5 bases and J by 0 bases, with 9 bases between. The CDR3 runs 13 residues. The CDR3 here is CASRYDSSYEQYF. CDR3 nucleotides: TGCGCCAGCAGGTATGACAGCTCCTACGAGCAGTACTTC.

This clonotype was seen repeatedly, ten times or more. The chain carries TRBV6-1 and TRBJ2-1; TRBD2 agrees at 8 bases. V was clipped by 7 bases and J by 10 bases; unmatched bases: 9. The CDR3 is made up of 13 amino acids. Germline V gives CDR1 MNHNS, CDR2 SASEGT. The CDR3 sequence: CASTIVVAGEQFF. The DNA of the CDR3 is TGTGCCAGCACCATAGTAGTAGCGGGGGAGCAGTTCTTC.

This clonotype was recorded a few times. The rearrangement uses TRBV5-1 and TRBJ2-7; 9 bases are a match to TRBD1. Germline V gene sequence: CDR1 SGHRS, CDR2 YFSETQ. Unmatched junction bases numbered 9, after V lost 4 bases and J lost 7 bases. The CDR3 has 14 residues. The CDR3 protein is CASSMGQGTGEQYF. The CDR3 coding sequence is TGCGCCAGCAGCATGGGACAGGGAACGGGAGAGCAGTACTTC.

This clonotype was detected only a few times. V is TRBV20-1 and J is TRBJ1-4, with D unresolved. The CDR3 covers 13 residues. Trimming removed 6 bases at V and 0 bases at J, with 8 bases between. CDR1 and CDR2 (germline): DFQATT, SNEGSKA (reference sequence). The CDR3 bases are TGCAGTGCCGTAGAAGCAACTAATGAAAAACTGTTTTTT. Translating it yields CSAVEATNEKLFF.

The genes are TRBV6-1 and TRBJ1-1; D might be TRBD1 (5 bases). Germline V lookup: CDR1 MNHNS, CDR2 SASEGT. CDR3 length: 16 residues. V lost 5 bases to trimming and J lost 9 bases, with 25 bases between them. In nucleotides, the CDR3 is TGTGCCAGCAGTAGAGGGGTAGGGAACAGGCGGGGGAAAGCTTTCTTT. Translated, it gives CASSRGVGNRRGKAFF.

This clonotype was picked up a small number of times. The V and J genes are TRBV11-2 and TRBJ2-2, with unresolved D. Germline V gene lookup returns CDR1 SGHAT and CDR2 FQNNGV. The CDR3 sequence is 14 residues long. V was pared by 5 bases and J by 4 bases, with 11 bases between. CDR3 sequence: CASSTRPGTGELFF. CDR3 in DNA: TGTGCCAGCAGCACCCGACCCGGCACCGGGGAGCTGTTTTTT. Full variable domain (rest looked up from reference TRBV11-2 and TRBJ2-2): EAGVAQSPRYKIIEKRQSVAFWCNPISGHATLYWYQQILGQGPKLLIQFQNNGVVDDSQLPKDRFSAERLKGVDSTLKIQPAKLEDSAVYLCASSTRPGTGELFFGEGSRLTVL.

The chain combines TRBV20-1 with TRBJ2-3; 7 bases map to TRBD1. The CDR3 covers 15 residues. Germline CDR1 reads DFQATT; CDR2 reads SNEGSKA (reference sequence). With 3 bases clipped from V and 0 bases from J, the junction kept 6 bases outside the gene matches. The CDR3 DNA follows: TGCAGTGCTAGGGACAGGACAGCTAGCACAGATACGCAGTATTTT. It translates to CSARDRTASTDTQYF.

The V and J genes are TRBV7-8 and TRBJ2-1; D call uncertain. The CDR3 totals 12 residues. Trimming took 5 bases from V and 13 from J, leaving 15 bases between them. Germline V gene data show CDR1 as SGHVS and CDR2 as FQNEAQ. In DNA, the CDR3 is TGTGCCAGCAGCCCAAGGTCTCTGCCTCAGTTCTTC. It codes for CASSPRSLPQFF.

This rearrangement joins TRBV11-2 to TRBJ2-7; 8 bases are shared with TRBD1. CDR1 and CDR2 (germline): SGHAT, FQNNGV. The CDR3 has 19 amino acids. After removal of 4 bases from V and 6 bases from J, the junction contained 23 bases not matched to a gene. CDR3 sequence reads: CASSYRAIWIGRGRTEQYF. Here the CDR3 DNA reads TGTGCCAGCAGCTACCGCGCGATCTGGATAGGCAGGGGGCGAACCGAGCAGTACTTC. The entire variable domain, with the rest obtained from reference TRBV11-2 and TRBJ2-7, is as follows: EAGVAQSPRYKIIEKRQSVAFWCNPISGHATLYWYQQILGQGPKLLIQFQNNGVVDDSQLPKDRFSAERLKGVDSTLKIQPAKLEDSAVYLCASSYRAIWIGRGRTEQYFGPGTRLTVT.

This clonotype was counted at least ten times. This sequence joins TRBV11-2 and TRBJ1-5, with D unclear. V dropped 2 bases and J dropped 5 bases, with 13 bases sitting between them. This CDR3 comprises 15 residues. Germline assignment: CDR1 SGHAT and CDR2 FQNNGV. The CDR3 nucleotides read TGTGCCAGCAGCTTACGGCCAGGAAACCATCAGCCCCAGCATTTT. As protein: CASSLRPGNHQPQHF.

Only a few counts were recorded for this clonotype. This chain joins TRBV27 and TRBJ1-6, with D maybe TRBD1 (5 bases). V was shortened by 3 bases and J by 7 bases, with 10 bases between the two germline ends. Germline V gene lookup returns CDR1 MNHEY and CDR2 SMNVEV (reference sequence). The CDR3 spans 14 residues. CDR3 residues: CASSFSRDNSPLHF. CDR3 nucleotides: TGTGCCAGCAGTTTTAGCAGGGACAATTCACCCCTCCACTTT.